The next 19 T cell receptor beta chains were all read from a single sample in a study of patients and donors after allogeneic stem cell transplantation. MiXCR was run by TCRdb on the RT-PCR reads, yielding one entry per CDR3 protein. The sample has about 960,000 distinct CDR3 sequences, about a sixth seen once. Sequenced input: blood, either unsorted or a sorted T cell fraction (not recorded which). The origin of the receptors is a human donor who was either an allogeneic HSCT recipient or a stem cell or donor lymphocyte infusion donor (not recorded which). It is not recorded whose cells these are; they may come from a transplant donor.

This clonotype has more than one count but fewer than ten. This chain joins TRBV29-1 and TRBJ1-1; possibly TRBD1 for D (6 bases). Germline CDR1 SQVTM, CDR2 ANQGSEA. Between the trimmed V and J ends, which lost 8 bases and 1 base, there was a span of 14 bases. This CDR3 region has 13 residues. The CDR3: CSMGGHTNTEAFF. The CDR3, as DNA: TGCAGCATGGGGGGACATACGAACACTGAAGCTTTCTTT.

There are a few counts of this clonotype. The rearrangement joins TRBV7-2 to TRBJ1-2; 11 bases are a match to TRBD1. The CDR3 covers 16 residues. Per the germline V gene, CDR1 is SGHTA and CDR2 is FQGNSA. J lost 7 bases, V lost 5 bases, and 12 bases had no gene match. The CDR3 DNA is TGTGCCAGCAGCCCACGACCGGGACAGGGGGGAGGTGGCTACACCTTC. This encodes CASSPRPGQGGGGYTF.

This chain links TRBV29-1 with TRBJ1-2; D is possibly TRBD1 (5 bases). The CDR3 runs 15 residues. The germline CDR1 and CDR2 sequences are SQVTM and ANQGSEA. V lost 3 bases, J lost 3 bases, and 17 bases lay in between. The CDR3 nucleotides read TGCAGCGTTGACGGCGTGGAAGGGGCGGACTATGGCTACACCTTC. This translates into CSVDGVEGADYGYTF.

The gene calls are TRBV5-1 and TRBJ2-7, with D possibly TRBD1 on 5 matching bases. The CDR3 covers 14 residues. From germline, CDR1 is SGHRS and CDR2 YFSETQ. V was trimmed by 4 bases and J by 2 bases, leaving 13 bases between them. The CDR3 DNA follows: TGCGCCAGCAGCCAGCAGAAGGGGACCTACGAGCAGTACTTC. It is translated as CASSQQKGTYEQYF.

The sample holds a few counts of this clonotype. The CDR3, as DNA: TGTGCCAGCAGCCCAGGGCCCCGACTAGTTTACAATGATACGCAGTATTTT. Translated, it gives CASSPGPRLVYNDTQYF. V and J are TRBV7-2 and TRBJ2-3; a possible D gene is TRBD2 (6 bases). Germline assignment: CDR1 SGHTA and CDR2 FQGNSA. The CDR3 consists of 17 residues. V shed 5 bases and J shed 6 bases, with 24 bases lying between them.

This clonotype was seen repeatedly, ten times or more. One end of the junction fails to match germline, which may point to a read error. This sequence joins TRBV4-2 and TRBJ1-4; TRBD1 matches at 8 bases. This CDR3 spans 14 amino acids. Per germline, CDR1 LGHNA and CDR2 YNFKEQ. The DNA of the CDR3 is TGTGCCAGCAGCCCGCGGCCGGACCGGGACAGGTACCTTTTT. This translates into CASSPRPDRDRYLF.

The CDR3 loop is CSARGDASGGFTDTQYF. DNA for the CDR3: TGCAGTGCTAGAGGGGACGCAAGCGGGGGGTTCACAGATACGCAGTATTTT. This chain uses TRBV20-1 with TRBJ2-3; 9 bases agree with TRBD2. Unmatched junction bases numbered 10, after V lost 1 base and J lost 2 bases. From germline, CDR1 is DFQATT and CDR2 SNEGSKA (reference sequence). CDR3 size: 17 residues.

The chain is built from TRBV6-2 or TRBV6-3 and TRBJ2-2, with a possible D match to TRBD2 (5 bases). This CDR3 comprises 14 residues. The V gene lost 5 bases and the J gene lost 3 bases, with 10 bases spanning the gap. Germline CDR1 and CDR2: MNHEY and SVGEGT. Written as DNA, the CDR3 is TGTGCCAGCAGTGTCGGGATTTACACCGGGGAGCTGTTTTTT. Translating gives CASSVGIYTGELFF.

V usage is TRBV20-1 and J usage is TRBJ1-2; D is undetermined. The CDR3 totals 13 residues. Per the germline V gene, CDR1 is DFQATT and CDR2 is SNEGSKA (reference sequence). The ends were cut back, 0 bases at V and 8 bases at J, with 13 bases in the middle. CDR3 in DNA: TGCAGTGCTAGAGATCTCGTTAAAGGCGGCTACACCTTC. It translates to CSARDLVKGGYTF.

CDR3 nucleotides: TGTGCCAACAGGGCCCACGAGGGTACAGATACGCAGTATTTT. Protein product: CANRAHEGTDTQYF. V and J are TRBV2 and TRBJ2-3, with TRBD1 as a possible D gene (6 bases). Trimming cost V 10 bases and J 3 bases, with 17 bases left between them. CDR3 length: 14 residues. Germline-derived CDR1 and CDR2 are SNHLY and FYNNEI.

The chain carries TRBV21-1 and TRBJ2-1; TRBD1, as called in the table, went unchecked against the DNA. TRBV21-1 is a documented pseudogene. The CDR3 contains 17 residues. CDR3 residues: CASSSTVKRDKRGEQFF. The CDR3 bases are TGTGCCAGCAGCTCGACGGTAAAAAGGGACAAACGGGGTGAGCAGTTCTTC.

This clonotype was picked up a small number of times. This chain connects TRBV24-1 to TRBJ2-3, with D tentatively TRBD1 (5 bases). V lost 1 base and J lost 2, with 9 bases in between. The CDR3 has 15 residues. Per germline, CDR1 KGHDR and CDR2 SFDVKD. The CDR3 region has the DNA TGTGCCACCAGTGATTTACAGGCGACCACAGATACGCAGTATTTT. Protein product: CATSDLQATTDTQYF.

The sample holds a few counts of this clonotype. This rearrangement joins TRBV6-5 to TRBJ2-1; 9 nucleotides match TRBD2. CDR3 length: 14 amino acids. Trimming took 2 bases from V and 7 from J; bases not matched to a gene: 3. Germline CDR1 MNHEY, CDR2 SVGAGI. DNA for the CDR3: TGTGCCAGCAGTTACCTGCGGGAGGGGAATGAGCAGTTCTTC. It is translated as CASSYLREGNEQFF.

The J gene is TRBJ1-5, the V gene TRBV12-3 or TRBV12-4, with D maybe TRBD1 (5 bases). The CDR3 length is 15 residues. V shed 5 bases and J shed 1 base, with 12 bases lying between them. CDR3 nucleotides: TGTGCCAGCAGTGCGCCTTGGGGGAGCAATCAGCCCCAGCATTTT. Protein sequence: CASSAPWGSNQPQHF.

The sample holds many counts of this clonotype. The CDR3 spells CATSAGTGNREAFF. CDR3 sequence (DNA): TGTGCCACCAGTGCCGGTACAGGGAATCGTGAAGCTTTCTTT. The chain joins TRBV24-1 to TRBJ1-1, with D tentatively TRBD1 (6 bases). This CDR3 spans 14 amino acids. V gave up 5 bases and J gave up 7 bases, with 16 bases separating them. Germline V lookup: CDR1 KGHDR, CDR2 SFDVKD.

V usage is TRBV7-9 and J usage is TRBJ2-1; the D call may be TRBD1 or TRBD2 (6 bases each). This CDR3 is 13 amino acids long. V lost 5 bases to trimming and J lost 8 bases, with 13 bases between them. CDR1 SEHNR and CDR2 FQNEAQ come from the germline V gene (reference sequence). CDR3 coding DNA: TGTGCCAGCAGCCCCGGGGGCTTCTATGAGCAGTTCTTC. This encodes CASSPGGFYEQFF.

This clonotype was counted between two and nine times. The rearrangement joins TRBV20-1 to TRBJ2-2; D remains ambiguous. CDR3 size: 13 residues. V was trimmed by 0 bases and J by 6 bases, leaving 8 bases between them. CDR1 and CDR2 (germline): DFQATT, SNEGSKA (reference sequence). The CDR3: CSARDSLAGELFF. The CDR3 nucleotides are TGCAGTGCTAGAGATTCCCTGGCCGGGGAGCTGTTTTTT.

This clonotype appeared a few times. The gene calls are TRBV20-1 and TRBJ2-3; tentative D call: TRBD2 (6 bases). Germline-derived CDR1 and CDR2 are DFQATT and SNEGSKA (reference sequence). The CDR3 consists of 15 residues. Deletions cut 1 base from V and 3 bases from J, with 14 bases between. CDR3 amino acids: CSARVWRDATDTQYF. The DNA of the CDR3 is TGCAGTGCTAGAGTATGGCGGGATGCGACAGATACGCAGTATTTT.

In its sample, this clonotype was seen once. This chain connects TRBV4-2 to TRBJ2-7; tentative D call: TRBD2 (5 bases). The CDR3 is made up of 16 amino acids. Germline CDR1 is LGHNA and CDR2 is YNFKEQ. The V and J ends lost 1 base and 0 bases respectively, with 13 bases between them. CDR3 sequence: CASSQGPGEGSYEQYF. The CDR3 DNA is TGTGCCAGCAGCCAAGGCCCAGGAGAGGGCTCCTACGAGCAGTACTTC.